Listed below are T cell receptor beta chains from one sample, sequenced in a study of blood T cell repertoires in COVID-19. The repertoire was sequenced with immunoSEQ multiplex PCR; TCRdb's copy has only in-frame clones and lacks some. The sample lists about 190,000 clones; around 83% were seen once. The material sequenced was PBMCs or T cells enriched from blood (not recorded which). The receptors stem from a woman under 40 who had been exposed to COVID-19. Both conserved end residues are part of each CDR3.

v_gene: TRBV6-8; CDR3aa: CASSLQGGYGYTF
v_gene: TRBV19; CDR3aa: CATFGEQFF
v_gene: TRBV4-3; CDR3aa: CASSQVAGNPYGYTF
v_gene: TRBV6-2/TRBV6-3; CDR3aa: CASSTGTVEPEKLFF
v_gene: TRBV6-5; CDR3aa: CASRNGISGNTIYF
v_gene: TRBV4-3; CDR3aa: CASSQGLAGDTSSYNEQFF
v_gene: TRBV2; CDR3aa: CASTRSQETQYF
v_gene: TRBV7-9; CDR3aa: CASSLAGTGDAFF
v_gene: TRBV30; CDR3aa: CAWMIPSGGTDTQYF
v_gene: TRBV18; CDR3aa: CASSPTQDRQSGYGYTF
v_gene: TRBV6-1; CDR3aa: CASSEEGAYEQYF
v_gene: TRBV4-3; CDR3aa: CASSPYQGFERGYTF
v_gene: TRBV6-5; CDR3aa: CASLRGKGYGYTF
v_gene: TRBV25-1; CDR3aa: CASSSTGPGQPQHF
v_gene: TRBV7-7; CDR3aa: CASSLASGGQETQYF
v_gene: TRBV5-6; CDR3aa: CASSLGLAGHNEQFF
v_gene: TRBV6-4; CDR3aa: CASRPGGNTGELFF
v_gene: TRBV5-4; CDR3aa: CASSAPTGDYYGYTF
v_gene: TRBV18; CDR3aa: CASSPPSPGSTDTQYF
v_gene: TRBV6-6; CDR3aa: CASSPRGGTGANVLTF
v_gene: TRBV7-8; CDR3aa: CASNRGGNTEAFF
v_gene: TRBV5-1; CDR3aa: CASSLEGTGGNTIYF
v_gene: TRBV30; CDR3aa: CAWSVGGTNEQFF
v_gene: TRBV15; CDR3aa: CATSPDRGFNEQYF
v_gene: TRBV2; CDR3aa: CASSRRGGTYGNTIYF
v_gene: TRBV6-4; CDR3aa: CASSPGTSGGSDTQYF
v_gene: TRBV7-9; CDR3aa: CASRETQGNPYGYTF
v_gene: TRBV5-6; CDR3aa: CASSLGQGRSYGYTF
v_gene: TRBV6-1; CDR3aa: CASSESGGSNQPQHF
v_gene: TRBV6-1; CDR3aa: CASSYASGREKLFF
v_gene: TRBV5-1; CDR3aa: CASSLTGGANEKLFF
v_gene: TRBV6-4; CDR3aa: CASSVERGGHEQFF
v_gene: TRBV5-1; CDR3aa: CASGENYGYTF
v_gene: TRBV7-2; CDR3aa: CASSLAPGTFYNEQFF
v_gene: TRBV6-2/TRBV6-3; CDR3aa: CASSRDRWTEAFF
v_gene: TRBV6-5; CDR3aa: CASSLSGNDYGYTF
v_gene: TRBV3-1/TRBV3-2; CDR3aa: CASSWTSGGAWDEQFF
v_gene: TRBV5-6; CDR3aa: CASSALPGQVYGYTF
v_gene: TRBV18; CDR3aa: CASSPGADSGNTIYF
v_gene: TRBV11-2; CDR3aa: CASSLDSLAGSGELFF
v_gene: TRBV6-2/TRBV6-3; CDR3aa: CASSGNSPLHF
v_gene: TRBV5-8; CDR3aa: CASSPLTSGGSDTQYF
v_gene: TRBV5-1; CDR3aa: CASSFGTPYSNQPQHF
v_gene: TRBV19; CDR3aa: CASSKGQGNTGELFF
v_gene: TRBV19; CDR3aa: CASGLAGAYNEQFF
v_gene: TRBV30; CDR3aa: CAWSRPGQGMTEAFF
v_gene: TRBV19; CDR3aa: CASRRGAGGYEQFF
v_gene: TRBV6-5; CDR3aa: CASSWAIYNQPQHF
v_gene: TRBV10-3; CDR3aa: CATHRGLDTEAFF
v_gene: TRBV18; CDR3aa: CASSPDSYGGYTF
v_gene: TRBV4-3; CDR3aa: CASSLRPTGDTQYF
v_gene: TRBV19; CDR3aa: CASTPGTSGYEQYF
v_gene: TRBV10-3; CDR3aa: CAISVSQGANTEAFF
v_gene: TRBV9; CDR3aa: CASSVAMLAGVYEQYF
v_gene: TRBV18; CDR3aa: CASSPKGDSGNTIYF
v_gene: TRBV20-1; CDR3aa: CSASGQGSGGYTF
v_gene: TRBV11-2; CDR3aa: CASSLGQGAGQPQHF